The text below deals with one TCR beta chain. The data originate from a study of blood T cell repertoires in COVID-19. Study as a whole: Samples taken during acute and convalescent COVID-19 were collected in the United States, Italy and Spain. T cells, B-cell-depleted T cells, or PBMCs provided the cDNA or gDNA that served as material.

The ends were cut back, 0 bases at V and 1 base at J, with 7 bases in the middle. This CDR3 is built from 14 residues. The germline V gene encodes CDR1 SGHAT and CDR2 FQNNGV. Clones were read by immunoSEQ multiplex PCR, and TCRdb kept only the in-frame ones, dropping some. The repertoire includes 300,000 or so clones, around nine tenths of them detected once, and 2.5% to 3% sits in the top ten. The chain is built from TRBV11-2 and TRBJ2-7; D gene unclear. The sequencing input was PBMCs or T cells enriched from blood (not recorded which). The clonotype was recovered from a woman aged 45 to 65 who had been exposed to COVID-19. CDR3 sequence reads: CASSLDVGSYEQYF. CDR3 bases: TGTGCCAGCAGCTTAGATGTCGGGTCCTACGAGCAGTACTTC.